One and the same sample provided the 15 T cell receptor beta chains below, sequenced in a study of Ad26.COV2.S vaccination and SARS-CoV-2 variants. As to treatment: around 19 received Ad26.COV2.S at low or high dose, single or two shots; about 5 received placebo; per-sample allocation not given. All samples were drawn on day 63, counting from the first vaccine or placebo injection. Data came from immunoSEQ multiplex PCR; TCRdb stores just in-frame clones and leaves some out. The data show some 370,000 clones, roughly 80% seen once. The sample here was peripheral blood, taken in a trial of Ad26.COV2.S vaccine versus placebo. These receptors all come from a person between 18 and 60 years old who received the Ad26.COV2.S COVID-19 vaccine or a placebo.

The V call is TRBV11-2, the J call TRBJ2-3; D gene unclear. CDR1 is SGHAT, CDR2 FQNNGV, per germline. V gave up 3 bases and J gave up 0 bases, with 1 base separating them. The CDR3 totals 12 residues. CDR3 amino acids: CASSFSTDTQYF. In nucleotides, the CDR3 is TGTGCCAGCAGCTTCAGCACAGATACGCAGTATTTT.

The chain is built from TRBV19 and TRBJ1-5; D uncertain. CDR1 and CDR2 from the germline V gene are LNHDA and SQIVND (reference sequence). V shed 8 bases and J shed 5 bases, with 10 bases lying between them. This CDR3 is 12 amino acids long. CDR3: CASSIWDQPQHF. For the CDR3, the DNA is TGTGCCAGTTCAATATGGGATCAGCCCCAGCATTTT.

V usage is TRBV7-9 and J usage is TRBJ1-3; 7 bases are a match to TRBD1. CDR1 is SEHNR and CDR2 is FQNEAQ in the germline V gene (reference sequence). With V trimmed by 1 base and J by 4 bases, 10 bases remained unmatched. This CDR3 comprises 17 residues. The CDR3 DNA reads TGTGCCAGCAGCTTAGAGCCCAGGGGGAAAGGCGGAAACACCATATATTTT. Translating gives CASSLEPRGKGGNTIYF.

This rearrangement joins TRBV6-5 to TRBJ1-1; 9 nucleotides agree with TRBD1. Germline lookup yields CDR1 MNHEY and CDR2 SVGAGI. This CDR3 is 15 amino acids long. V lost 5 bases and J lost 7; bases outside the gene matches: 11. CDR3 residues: CASSRPWTGANEAFF. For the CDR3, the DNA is TGTGCCAGCAGTCGACCTTGGACAGGGGCAAATGAAGCTTTCTTT.

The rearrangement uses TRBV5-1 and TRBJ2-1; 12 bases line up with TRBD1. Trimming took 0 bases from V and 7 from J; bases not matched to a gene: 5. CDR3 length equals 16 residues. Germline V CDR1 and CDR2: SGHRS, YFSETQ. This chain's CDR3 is CASSLEPGQGANEQFF. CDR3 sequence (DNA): TGCGCCAGCAGCTTGGAGCCGGGACAGGGGGCAAATGAGCAGTTCTTC.

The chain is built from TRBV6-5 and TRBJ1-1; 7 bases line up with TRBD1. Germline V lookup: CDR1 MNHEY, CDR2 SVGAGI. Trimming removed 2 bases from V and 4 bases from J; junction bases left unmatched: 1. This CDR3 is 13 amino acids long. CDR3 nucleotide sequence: TGTGCCAGCAGTTACGGACAGGTCACTGAAGCTTTCTTT. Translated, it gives CASSYGQVTEAFF.

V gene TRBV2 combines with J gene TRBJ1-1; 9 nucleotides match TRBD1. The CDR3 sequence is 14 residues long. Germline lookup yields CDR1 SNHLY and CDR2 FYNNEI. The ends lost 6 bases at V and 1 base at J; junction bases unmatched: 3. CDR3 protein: CASRGQGRNTEAFF. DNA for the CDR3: TGTGCCAGCAGGGGACAGGGTCGGAACACTGAAGCTTTCTTT.

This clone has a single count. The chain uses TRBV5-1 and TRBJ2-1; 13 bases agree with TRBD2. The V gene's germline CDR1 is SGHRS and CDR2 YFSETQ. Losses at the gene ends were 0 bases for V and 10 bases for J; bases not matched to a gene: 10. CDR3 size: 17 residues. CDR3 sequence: CASSLGWTSGSYGEQFF. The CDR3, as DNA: TGCGCCAGCAGCTTGGGGTGGACTAGCGGGAGTTATGGCGAGCAGTTCTTC.

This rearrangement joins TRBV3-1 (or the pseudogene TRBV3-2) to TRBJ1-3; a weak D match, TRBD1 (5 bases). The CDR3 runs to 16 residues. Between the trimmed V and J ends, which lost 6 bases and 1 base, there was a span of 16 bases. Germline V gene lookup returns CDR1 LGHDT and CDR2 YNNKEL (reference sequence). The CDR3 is CASSRTTGPSGNTIYF. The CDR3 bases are TGTGCCAGCAGTCGAACAACAGGCCCTTCTGGAAACACCATATATTTT.

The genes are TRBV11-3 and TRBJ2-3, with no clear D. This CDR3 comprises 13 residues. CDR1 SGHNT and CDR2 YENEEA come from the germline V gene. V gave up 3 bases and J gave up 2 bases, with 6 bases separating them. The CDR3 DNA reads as TGTGCCAGCAGCTTCCGTATCACAGATACGCAGTATTTT. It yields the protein CASSFRITDTQYF.

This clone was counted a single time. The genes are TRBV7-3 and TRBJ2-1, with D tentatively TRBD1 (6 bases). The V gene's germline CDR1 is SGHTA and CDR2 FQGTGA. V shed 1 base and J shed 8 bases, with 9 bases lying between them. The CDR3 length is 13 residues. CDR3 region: CASSLNRADEQFF. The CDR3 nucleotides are TGTGCCAGCAGCTTAAACAGGGCGGATGAGCAGTTCTTC.

CDR3 sequence: CASNKDSTPSGANVLTF. CDR3 in DNA: TGTGCCAGCAACAAGGACAGTACGCCGTCTGGGGCCAACGTCCTGACTTTC. The chain employs TRBV21-1 and TRBJ2-6; the D call TRBD1 from the table was never checked on the DNA. TRBV21-1 is a pseudogene. The CDR3 is 17 amino acids.

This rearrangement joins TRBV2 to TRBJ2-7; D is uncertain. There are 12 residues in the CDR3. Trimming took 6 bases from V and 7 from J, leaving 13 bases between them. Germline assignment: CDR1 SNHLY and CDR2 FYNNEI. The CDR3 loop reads CASRTPGNEQYF. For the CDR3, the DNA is TGTGCCAGCAGGACACCGGGTAATGAGCAGTACTTC.

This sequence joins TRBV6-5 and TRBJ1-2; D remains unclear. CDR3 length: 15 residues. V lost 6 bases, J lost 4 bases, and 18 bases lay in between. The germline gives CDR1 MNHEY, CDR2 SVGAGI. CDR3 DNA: TGTGCCAGCAGCCGCGCCCGAGGTGCCCCCTATGGCTACACCTTC. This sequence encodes CASSRARGAPYGYTF.

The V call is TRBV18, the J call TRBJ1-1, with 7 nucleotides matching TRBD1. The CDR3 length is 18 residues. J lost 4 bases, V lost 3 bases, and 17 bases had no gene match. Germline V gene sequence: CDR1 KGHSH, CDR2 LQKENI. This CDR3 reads CASSPRQGVALAPTEAFF. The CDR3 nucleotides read TGTGCCAGCTCACCTCGACAGGGCGTGGCCTTAGCCCCCACTGAAGCTTTCTTT.